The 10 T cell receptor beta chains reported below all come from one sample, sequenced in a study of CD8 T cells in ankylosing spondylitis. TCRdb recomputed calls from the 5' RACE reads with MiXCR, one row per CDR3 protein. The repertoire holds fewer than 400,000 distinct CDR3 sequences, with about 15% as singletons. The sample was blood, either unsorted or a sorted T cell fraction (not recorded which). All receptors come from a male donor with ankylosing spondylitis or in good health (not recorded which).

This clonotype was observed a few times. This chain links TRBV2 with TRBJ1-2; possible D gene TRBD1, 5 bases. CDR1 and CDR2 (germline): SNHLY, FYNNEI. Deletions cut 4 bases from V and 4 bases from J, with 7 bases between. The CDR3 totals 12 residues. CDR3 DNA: TGTGCCAGCAGTGCAGGGACCTATGGCTACACCTTC. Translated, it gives CASSAGTYGYTF.

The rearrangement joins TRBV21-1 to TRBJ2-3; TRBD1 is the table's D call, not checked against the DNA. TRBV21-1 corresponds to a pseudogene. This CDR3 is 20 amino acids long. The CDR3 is CASSKEGTGEGPLYTDTQYF. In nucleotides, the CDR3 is TGTGCCAGCAGCAAAGAAGGGACAGGGGAGGGTCCACTCTACACAGATACGCAGTATTTT.

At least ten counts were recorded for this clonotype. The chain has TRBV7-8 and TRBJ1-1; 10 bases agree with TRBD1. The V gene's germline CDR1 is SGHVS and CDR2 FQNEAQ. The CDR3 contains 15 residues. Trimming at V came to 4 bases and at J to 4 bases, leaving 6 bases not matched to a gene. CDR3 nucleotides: TGTGCCAGCAGCTCGAGGACAGGGGGATTCACTGAAGCTTTCTTT. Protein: CASSSRTGGFTEAFF.

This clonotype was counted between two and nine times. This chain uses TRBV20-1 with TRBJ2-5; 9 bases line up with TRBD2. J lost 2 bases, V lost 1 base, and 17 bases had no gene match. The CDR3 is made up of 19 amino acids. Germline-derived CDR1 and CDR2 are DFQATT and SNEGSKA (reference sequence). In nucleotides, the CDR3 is TGCAGTGCTAGAGGCGGCCGGGCTAGCGGGAAAGCCAATCAAGAGACCCAGTACTTC. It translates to CSARGGRASGKANQETQYF.

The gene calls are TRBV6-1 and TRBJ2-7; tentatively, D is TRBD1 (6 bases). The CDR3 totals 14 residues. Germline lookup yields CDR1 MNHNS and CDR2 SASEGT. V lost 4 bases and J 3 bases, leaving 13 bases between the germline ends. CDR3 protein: CASSVQGNDYEQYF. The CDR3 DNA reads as TGTGCCAGCAGTGTCCAGGGGAATGACTACGAGCAGTACTTC.

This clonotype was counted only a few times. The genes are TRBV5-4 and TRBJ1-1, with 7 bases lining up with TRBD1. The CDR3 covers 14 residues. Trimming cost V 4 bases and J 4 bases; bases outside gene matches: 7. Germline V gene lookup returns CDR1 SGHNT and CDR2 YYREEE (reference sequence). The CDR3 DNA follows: TGTGCCAGCAGCAACACCCAGGGGGGCACTGAAGCTTTCTTT. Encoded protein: CASSNTQGGTEAFF.

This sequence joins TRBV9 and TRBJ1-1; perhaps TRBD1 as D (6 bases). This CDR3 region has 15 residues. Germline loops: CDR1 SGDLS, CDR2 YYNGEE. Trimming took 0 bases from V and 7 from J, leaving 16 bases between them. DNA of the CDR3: TGTGCCAGCAGCGTAGACAGCAGGGGATTCGGTGAAGCTTTCTTT. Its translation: CASSVDSRGFGEAFF.

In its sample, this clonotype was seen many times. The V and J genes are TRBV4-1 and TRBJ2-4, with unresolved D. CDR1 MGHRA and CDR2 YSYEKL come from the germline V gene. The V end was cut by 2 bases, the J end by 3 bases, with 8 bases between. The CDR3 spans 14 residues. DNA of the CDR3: TGCGCCAGCAGCCAACGCGGAGACAAAAACATTCAGTACTTC. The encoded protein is CASSQRGDKNIQYF.

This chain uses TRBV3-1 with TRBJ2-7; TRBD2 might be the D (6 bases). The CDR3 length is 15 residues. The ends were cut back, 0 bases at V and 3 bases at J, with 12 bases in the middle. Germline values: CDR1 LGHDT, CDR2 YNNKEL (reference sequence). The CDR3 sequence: CASSQENTGVYEQYF. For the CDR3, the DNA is TGTGCCAGCAGCCAAGAAAATACGGGAGTCTACGAGCAGTACTTC.

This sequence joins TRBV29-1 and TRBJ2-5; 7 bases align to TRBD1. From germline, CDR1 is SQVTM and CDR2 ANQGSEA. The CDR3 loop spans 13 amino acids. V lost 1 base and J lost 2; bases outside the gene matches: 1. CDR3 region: CSVEGTGQETQYF. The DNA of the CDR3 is TGCAGCGTTGAAGGGACAGGTCAAGAGACCCAGTACTTC.